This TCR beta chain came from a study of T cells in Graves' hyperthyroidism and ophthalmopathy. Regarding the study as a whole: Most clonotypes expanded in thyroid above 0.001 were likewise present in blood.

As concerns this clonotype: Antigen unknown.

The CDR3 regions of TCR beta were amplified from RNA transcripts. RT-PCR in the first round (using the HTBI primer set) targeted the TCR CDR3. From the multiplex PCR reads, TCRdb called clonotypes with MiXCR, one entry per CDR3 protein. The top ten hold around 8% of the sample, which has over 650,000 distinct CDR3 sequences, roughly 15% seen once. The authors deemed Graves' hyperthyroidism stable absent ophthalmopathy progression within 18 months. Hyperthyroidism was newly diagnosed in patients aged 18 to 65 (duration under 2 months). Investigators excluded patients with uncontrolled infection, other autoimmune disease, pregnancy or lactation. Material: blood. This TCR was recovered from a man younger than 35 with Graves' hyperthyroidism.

This CDR3 is CASSQDRRRTGTDTQYF. In nucleotides, the CDR3 is TGTGCCAGCAGCCAAGACAGGAGGAGGACAGGCACAGATACGCAGTATTTT. J is TRBJ2-3 and V is TRBV14, with D perhaps TRBD1 (6 bases). This CDR3 is built from 17 residues. V lost 0 bases and J lost 1, with 14 bases in between. Germline V gives CDR1 SGHDN, CDR2 FVKESK.